These 30 T cell receptor beta chains were sequenced from one sample in a study of blood T cell repertoires in COVID-19. Profiling relied on immunoSEQ multiplex PCR, and the TCRdb table lists in-frame clones only, not all of them. The sample shows fewer than 200,000 clones, 88% of them seen only once. Sequencing was carried out using PBMCs or T cells enriched from blood (not recorded which). The receptors originated from a woman aged 18-30 years who had recovered from COVID-19.

Only one count was recorded for this clone. The V gene is TRBV11-2, the J gene TRBJ1-1; 10 bases align to TRBD1. V lost 5 bases and J lost 1; bases outside the gene matches: 4. This CDR3 has 15 residues. The germline V gene has CDR1 SGHAT and CDR2 FQNNGV. CDR3 residues: CASSPGTGANTEAFF. CDR3 DNA sequence: TGTGCCAGCAGCCCCGGGACAGGGGCGAACACTGAAGCTTTCTTT.

The rearrangement joins TRBV27 to TRBJ1-4; TRBD1 matches 7 bases. Germline trimming cut 1 base from V and 7 bases from J; bases unmatched to any gene: 21. Germline V gene data show CDR1 as MNHEY and CDR2 as SMNVEV (reference sequence). This CDR3 is 20 amino acids long. The CDR3 protein is CASSLFPPVTGSSEGEKLFF. In nucleotides, the CDR3 is TGTGCCAGCAGTTTATTCCCCCCTGTGACAGGGTCATCAGAAGGTGAAAAACTGTTTTTT.

This clone was seen a single time. This rearrangement joins TRBV11-2 to TRBJ2-2; 8 nucleotides agree with TRBD2. CDR1 is SGHAT, CDR2 FQNNGV, per germline. The CDR3 totals 15 residues. The V segment lost 5 bases and the J segment 5 bases; nucleotides outside the gene matches: 7. CDR3 region: CASSLISGDTGELFF. In DNA form, the CDR3 reads TGTGCCAGCAGCCTCATTAGCGGGGATACCGGGGAGCTGTTTTTT.

This clone was seen a single time. The chain links TRBV18 to TRBJ2-7; TRBD2 is a possible D gene (6 bases). V lost 9 bases and J lost 6, with 9 bases in between. The CDR3 is 10 residues long. The germline gives CDR1 KGHSH, CDR2 LQKENI. The CDR3 DNA reads as TGTGCCAGTTCCGGGGGCGAGCAGTACTTC. It encodes CASSGGEQYF.

The V call is TRBV7-6, the J call TRBJ2-3; 9 positions agree with TRBD1. This CDR3 spans 16 amino acids. Per germline, CDR1 SGHVS and CDR2 FNYEAQ. The V segment lost 4 bases and the J segment 6 bases; nucleotides outside the gene matches: 11. CDR3: CASSSSGTGFRDTQYF. The DNA of the CDR3 is TGTGCCAGCAGCTCGTCCGGGACAGGGTTCAGGGATACGCAGTATTTT.

The genes are TRBV5-5 and TRBJ1-1, with 7 bases identical to TRBD1. Germline V gives CDR1 SGHKS, CDR2 YYEKEE (reference sequence). V shed 3 bases, J shed 6 bases, and the junction held 5 bases outside the gene matches. The CDR3 covers 13 residues. Here the CDR3 reads CASSSYRGPEAFF. The CDR3 DNA is TGTGCCAGCAGCTCCTACAGGGGCCCTGAAGCTTTCTTT.

The J gene is TRBJ2-2, the V gene TRBV9; maybe TRBD2 (6 bases). Trimming pared 0 bases from V and 4 bases from J, leaving 7 bases between. The CDR3 spans 14 residues. Germline CDR1 and CDR2: SGDLS and YYNGEE. CDR3 bases: TGTGCCAGCAGCGTAGGCGGGGTCACCGGGGAGCTGTTTTTT. It yields the protein CASSVGGVTGELFF.

The chain recombines TRBV7-9 with TRBJ1-1; no clear D. The CDR3 has 11 amino acids. The germline V gene encodes CDR1 SEHNR and CDR2 FQNEAQ (reference sequence). The V and J ends lost 1 base and 7 bases respectively, with 4 bases between them. Written as DNA, the CDR3 is TGTGCCAGCAGCTTAGGCAGTGAAGCTTTCTTT. Encoded protein: CASSLGSEAFF.

This clone was detected once. V and J are TRBV18 and TRBJ2-7, with a tentative D call TRBD1 (7 bases). Trimming took off 6 bases at V and 0 bases at J, with 15 bases between the two ends. The length of the CDR3 is 15 residues. Per the germline V gene, CDR1 is KGHSH and CDR2 is LQKENI. CDR3 DNA sequence: TGTGCCAGCTCGCGGTCAGGGGGGAGCTCCTACGAGCAGTACTTC. Translated: CASSRSGGSSYEQYF.

The V and J genes are TRBV24-1 and TRBJ2-5; D gene uncertain. With 1 base removed from V and 8 bases from J, the gap between germline ends came to 10 bases. Per germline, CDR1 KGHDR and CDR2 SFDVKD. The CDR3 extends over 13 amino acids. In DNA form, the CDR3 reads TGTGCCACCAGTGATTTAATAAGCGCAACCCAGTACTTC. The encoded protein is CATSDLISATQYF.

This rearrangement joins TRBV19 to TRBJ1-5; TRBD1 is a possible D gene (5 bases). V was trimmed by 1 base and J by 0 bases, leaving 13 bases between them. The CDR3 loop spans 17 amino acids. Germline V gene lookup returns CDR1 LNHDA and CDR2 SQIVND (reference sequence). The DNA for the CDR3 is TGTGCCAGTAGTATAGTTGGGGGGGGAAATAGCAATCAGCCCCAGCATTTT. Its protein is CASSIVGGGNSNQPQHF.

The genes are TRBV9 and TRBJ2-1, with TRBD2 matching 11 bases. CDR1 and CDR2 (germline): SGDLS, YYNGEE. The ends lost 0 bases at V and 7 bases at J; junction bases unmatched: 3. The CDR3 is made up of 15 amino acids. CDR3 residues: CASSVVLAGVNEQFF. The CDR3 coding sequence is TGTGCCAGCAGCGTAGTACTAGCGGGAGTTAATGAGCAGTTCTTC.

The chain couples TRBV5-3 to TRBJ1-2; no clear D gene. TRBV5-3 is an ORF, and what it does is uncertain. V lost 0 bases to trimming and J lost 5 bases, with 5 bases between them. This CDR3 is built from 12 residues. In nucleotides, the CDR3 is TGTGCCAGAAGCTTGGTCTTTTATGGCTACACCTTC. Protein: CARSLVFYGYTF.

This clone was detected only once. V is TRBV12-3 or TRBV12-4 and J is TRBJ1-5; possibly TRBD1 for D (5 bases). The CDR3 extends over 11 amino acids. V shed 5 bases and J shed 11 bases, with 10 bases lying between them. CDR3 DNA: TGTGCCAGCAGTATAGGGGCGTCCCAGCATTTT. It encodes CASSIGASQHF.

This clone was seen a single time. The V gene is TRBV7-9, the J gene TRBJ1-6; D unclear. The germline V gene encodes CDR1 SEHNR and CDR2 FQNEAQ (reference sequence). CDR3 length equals 13 residues. The V end lost 5 bases, the J end lost 8 bases, and 10 bases lay between the germline ends. This chain's CDR3 is CASSPLGDSPLHF. As DNA, the CDR3 is TGTGCCAGCAGCCCACTCGGGGATTCACCCCTCCACTTT.

This clone has only a few counts. Here the CDR3 DNA reads TGTGCCAGTGCAGGGTTAGACTACGAGCAGTACTTC. Translation gives CASAGLDYEQYF. V gene TRBV12-3 or TRBV12-4 combines with J gene TRBJ2-7; D perhaps matches TRBD1 (5 bases). The V end was cut by 9 bases, the J end by 3 bases, with 12 bases between. This CDR3 has 12 residues.

The chain joins TRBV2 to TRBJ1-5; D ambiguous. Trimming removed 6 bases at V and 0 bases at J, with 15 bases between. The CDR3 is 16 residues long. From germline, CDR1 is SNHLY and CDR2 FYNNEI. CDR3 loop: CASSAVDHYSNQPQHF. The CDR3 coding sequence is TGTGCCAGCAGCGCCGTCGATCACTATAGCAATCAGCCCCAGCATTTT.

The V gene is TRBV7-8, the J gene TRBJ2-5, with D possibly being TRBD2 (7 bases). Germline V gene data show CDR1 as SGHVS and CDR2 as FQNEAQ. This CDR3 region has 17 residues. V lost 4 bases to trimming and J lost 1 base, with 19 bases between them. CDR3 region: CASSSGYAGALQETQYF. Written as DNA, the CDR3 is TGTGCCAGCAGCTCCGGGTACGCGGGGGCCCTCCAAGAGACCCAGTACTTC.

This sequence joins TRBV10-1 and TRBJ2-3; D is possibly TRBD1 (5 bases). Trimming removed 3 bases from V and 3 bases from J, with 7 bases in between. Germline CDR1 WNHNN, CDR2 SYGVQD (reference sequence). The CDR3 spans 13 residues. CDR3 loop: CASSEAGTDTQYF. In DNA, the CDR3 is TGCGCCAGCAGTGAAGCAGGGACAGATACGCAGTATTTT.

The chain joins TRBV7-9 to TRBJ2-7, with TRBD1 as a possible D gene (6 bases). Trimming took 1 base from V and 9 from J, leaving 16 bases between them. CDR1 is SEHNR, CDR2 FQNEAQ, per germline (reference sequence). CDR3 length: 14 residues. The CDR3, as DNA: TGTGCCAGCAGCTTAGGCGAGGTGTCGGACAGGCAGTACTTC. This gives the protein CASSLGEVSDRQYF. Based on the CDR3 plus reference TRBV7-9 and TRBJ2-7, the full variable domain is DTGVSQNPRHKITKRGQNVTFRCDPISEHNRLYWYRQTLGQGPEFLTYFQNEAQLEKSRLLSDRFSAERPKGSFSTLEIQRTEQGDSAMYLCASSLGEVSDRQYFGPGTRLTVT.

The count of this clone is one. The chain combines TRBV6-2 or TRBV6-3 with TRBJ2-3; 7 bases line up with TRBD2. The CDR3 runs to 16 residues. CDR1 is MNHEY and CDR2 is SVGEGT in the germline V gene. V trimming: 6 bases; J trimming: 1 base; junction bases outside the gene matches: 10. CDR3: CASSYAWAGGTDTQYF. CDR3 nucleotide sequence: TGTGCCAGCAGCTATGCCTGGGCGGGGGGCACAGATACGCAGTATTTT.

The chain recombines TRBV7-6 with TRBJ1-2, with D possibly TRBD1 on 5 matching bases. Germline V gives CDR1 SGHVS, CDR2 FNYEAQ. V was cut by 5 bases and J by 8 bases, with 15 bases left in between. The CDR3 consists of 13 residues. The CDR3 is CASSLRGREGYTF. DNA for the CDR3: TGTGCCAGCAGCCTCCGGGGGAGGGAGGGCTACACCTTC.

The chain employs TRBV30 and TRBJ2-3, with TRBD2 as a possible D gene (6 bases). This CDR3 has 18 residues. Trimming pared 1 base from V and 2 bases from J, leaving 22 bases between. Germline CDR1 GTSNPN, CDR2 SVGIG (reference sequence). The CDR3 protein is CAWSDPFGGGRNTDTQYF. CDR3 bases: TGTGCCTGGAGTGACCCCTTTGGGGGAGGACGAAACACAGATACGCAGTATTTT.

This chain connects TRBV28 to TRBJ2-5, with a weak D call TRBD2 (6 bases). Germline V CDR1 and CDR2: MDHEN, SYDVKM. V was pared by 7 bases and J by 5 bases, with 20 bases between. CDR3 length: 15 amino acids. Here the CDR3 DNA reads TGTGCCAGCACCCCCCCGGGACTTCTCGGGGAGACCCAGTACTTC. It translates to CASTPPGLLGETQYF.

V and J are TRBV10-3 and TRBJ2-3; D perhaps matches TRBD2 (5 bases). The V gene lost 6 bases and the J gene lost 2 bases, with 6 bases spanning the gap. This CDR3 spans 12 amino acids. CDR1 is ENHRY and CDR2 is SYGVKD in the germline V gene. CDR3 in amino acids: CAIRGDTDTQYF. The CDR3, as DNA: TGTGCCATCAGGGGAGACACAGATACGCAGTATTTT.

V and J are TRBV4-1 and TRBJ2-1, with TRBD2 identical over 12 bases. CDR1 and CDR2 (germline): MGHRA, YSYEKL. With V trimmed by 1 base and J by 5 bases, 0 bases remained unmatched. This CDR3 has 15 residues. The CDR3 DNA reads TGCGCCAGCAGCCAAGGGACTAGCGGGGACAATGAGCAGTTCTTC. The encoded protein is CASSQGTSGDNEQFF.

The gene calls are TRBV14 and TRBJ1-2, with TRBD1 as a possible D gene (5 bases). V was shortened by 0 bases and J by 8 bases, with 7 bases between the two germline ends. There are 12 residues in the CDR3. The germline V gene encodes CDR1 SGHDN and CDR2 FVKESK. CDR3 sequence: CASSQDRVGYTF. The CDR3 DNA reads as TGTGCCAGCAGCCAAGACAGGGTGGGCTACACCTTC.

This clone appeared a few times. This chain joins TRBV28 and TRBJ2-1, with 9 bases aligning to TRBD1. CDR3 length: 17 residues. Germline CDR1 MDHEN, CDR2 SYDVKM. V was pared by 6 bases and J by 7 bases, with 16 bases of the junction left unmatched. The CDR3 DNA is TGTGCCAGCAGGTCGAGCCTGGGACAGGGAGGAGGGAATGAGCAGTTCTTC. It encodes CASRSSLGQGGGNEQFF.

The V call is TRBV5-4, the J call TRBJ2-5; TRBD2 aligns across 12 bases. Germline assignment: CDR1 SGHNT and CDR2 YYREEE (reference sequence). Losses at the gene ends were 0 bases for V and 1 base for J; bases not matched to a gene: 10. The CDR3 length is 19 residues. The CDR3 bases are TGTGCCAGCAGCTTGGCCACTAATCCACTAGCGGGAGGCCAAGAGACCCAGTACTTC. Translation gives CASSLATNPLAGGQETQYF.

This clone appeared once. The V and J genes are TRBV24-1 and TRBJ1-2, with TRBD1 as a possible D gene (5 bases). Per the germline V gene, CDR1 is KGHDR and CDR2 is SFDVKD. V was shortened by 4 bases and J by 8 bases, with 16 bases between the two germline ends. The CDR3 spans 14 residues. The CDR3 sequence: CATSDRHMGQGYTF. The CDR3 bases are TGTGCCACCAGTGACCGACACATGGGGCAGGGCTACACCTTC.